Following are 22 T cell receptor beta chains from one sample sequenced in a study of blood T cell repertoires in COVID-19. The method was immunoSEQ multiplex PCR; TCRdb's version includes in-frame clones alone and lacks a portion of them. The top ten hold 8.4% of the sample, which has about 180,000 clones, roughly 87% seen once. The sequencing sample was made of peripheral blood. The source of these receptors is a woman in her 70s with acute or convalescent COVID-19.

This clone was seen only once. The CDR3 sequence: CASSYLTGLTNEKLFF. The CDR3 nucleotides are TGTGCCAGCAGTTATCTCACAGGTTTGACTAATGAAAAACTGTTTTTT. This chain joins TRBV28 and TRBJ1-4, with a tentative D call TRBD1 (5 bases). This CDR3 has 16 residues. Trimming pared 4 bases from V and 2 bases from J, leaving 14 bases between. Germline CDR1 and CDR2: MDHEN and SYDVKM.

The genes are TRBV28 and TRBJ1-2; 8 positions match TRBD1. The germline V gene encodes CDR1 MDHEN and CDR2 SYDVKM. The CDR3 is made up of 17 amino acids. V lost 7 bases, J lost 5 bases, and 18 bases stayed unmatched. The CDR3 nucleotides are TGTGCCAGCATCCCATCCGGGGCAGGGGGCGTCCCATATGGCTACACCTTC. This translates into CASIPSGAGGVPYGYTF.

V gene TRBV2 combines with J gene TRBJ2-7; perhaps TRBD2 as D (6 bases). The CDR3 is 12 residues long. V gave up 4 bases and J gave up 5 bases, with 9 bases separating them. Germline V gene sequence: CDR1 SNHLY, CDR2 FYNNEI. The CDR3 loop reads CASSVGTHEQYF. CDR3 bases: TGTGCCAGCAGTGTGGGGACTCACGAGCAGTACTTC.

The V gene is TRBV19, the J gene TRBJ2-1; unclear D gene. V lost 1 base, J lost 7 bases, and 8 bases lay in between. The CDR3 loop spans 13 amino acids. Germline assignment: CDR1 LNHDA and CDR2 SQIVND (reference sequence). CDR3 DNA sequence: TGTGCCAGTAGTATAGTATCGGGTAATGAGCAGTTCTTC. Its protein is CASSIVSGNEQFF.

V gene TRBV27 combines with J gene TRBJ1-1; D is uncertain. The CDR3 totals 13 residues. Trimming left V 3 bases short and J 4 bases short, with 9 bases between. Germline CDR1 MNHEY, CDR2 SMNVEV (reference sequence). Here the CDR3 reads CASSFGLSTEAFF. The CDR3 DNA follows: TGTGCCAGCAGTTTTGGTCTCAGCACTGAAGCTTTCTTT.

The rearrangement joins TRBV15 to TRBJ1-1; D possibly corresponds to TRBD1 (5 bases). The CDR3 length is 13 residues. Between the trimmed V and J ends, which lost 5 bases and 1 base, there was a span of 8 bases. Germline V lookup: CDR1 LNHNV, CDR2 YYDKDF (reference sequence). CDR3 protein: CATSFTGNTEAFF. The CDR3 DNA reads TGTGCCACCAGCTTTACAGGGAACACTGAAGCTTTCTTT.

The V call is TRBV29-1, the J call TRBJ2-1, with 9 bases identical to TRBD1. The CDR3 runs to 14 residues. Germline-derived CDR1 and CDR2 are SQVTM and ANQGSEA. J lost 2 bases, V lost 6 bases, and 5 bases had no gene match. The CDR3 is CSVQQGATYNEQFF. The CDR3 DNA is TGCAGCGTACAACAGGGGGCGACCTACAATGAGCAGTTCTTC.

This clone has a handful of counts. The chain uses TRBV7-2 and TRBJ2-7; the match to TRBD1 covers 9 bases. V shed 4 bases and J 3 bases; nucleotides not matched to a gene: 7. The CDR3 contains 15 residues. Germline values: CDR1 SGHTA, CDR2 FQGNSA. The CDR3 region is CASSSGTGYNYEQYF. The CDR3 DNA reads TGTGCCAGCAGCTCCGGGACAGGGTATAACTACGAGCAGTACTTC. Filled out from reference TRBV7-2 and TRBJ2-7, the complete variable domain reads GAGVSQSPSNKVTEKGKDVELRCDPISGHTALYWYRQSLGQGLEFLIYFQGNSAPDKSGLPSDRFSAERTGGSVSTLTIQRTQQEDSAVYLCASSSGTGYNYEQYFGPGTRLTVT.

CDR3 residues: CASSYIGGQGLTFSPLHF. The CDR3 bases are TGTGCCAGCAGCTACATCGGGGGACAGGGGCTCACATTTTCACCCCTCCACTTT. The chain joins TRBV27 to TRBJ1-6; TRBD1 agrees at 10 bases. V gave up 6 bases and J gave up 9 bases; unmatched junction bases: 17. The CDR3 is made up of 18 amino acids. CDR1 and CDR2 (germline): MNHEY, SMNVEV (reference sequence).

V gene TRBV12-5 combines with J gene TRBJ2-7; TRBD1 agrees at 9 bases. The germline V gene has CDR1 LGHNT and CDR2 FRNRAP. V gave up 3 bases and J gave up 3 bases; unmatched junction bases: 9. The CDR3 runs 16 residues. CDR3: CASGFSGTGKIYEQYF. In DNA form, the CDR3 reads TGTGCTAGTGGTTTTTCCGGGACAGGGAAGATCTACGAGCAGTACTTC.

The chain carries TRBV6-2 or TRBV6-3 and TRBJ2-1, with TRBD1 identical over 8 bases. The V and J ends lost 4 bases and 8 bases, in that order; junction bases with no gene match: 16. The germline V gene has CDR1 MNHEY and CDR2 SVGEGT. The CDR3 sequence is 17 residues long. CDR3 amino acids: CASSSRSLRGQRDEQFF. For the CDR3, the DNA is TGTGCCAGCAGTTCACGCAGTCTCAGGGGGCAGCGGGATGAGCAGTTCTTC.

This clone was picked up a small number of times. This chain connects TRBV7-2 to TRBJ1-5, with D possibly TRBD1 on 6 matching bases. CDR1 and CDR2 from the germline V gene are SGHTA and FQGNSA. The CDR3 is 14 amino acids. V was clipped by 2 bases and J by 8 bases, with 13 bases between them. The DNA of the CDR3 is TGTGCCAGCAGCTTAACTGTAGGGGGAGAGCCCCAGCATTTT. Translated: CASSLTVGGEPQHF.

The sample holds one count of this clone. The genes are TRBV6-5 and TRBJ2-2; D is unclear. CDR3 length: 14 residues. Per germline, CDR1 MNHEY and CDR2 SVGAGI. Trimming took 0 bases from V and 8 from J, leaving 10 bases between them. The CDR3: CASSYSLSDGELFF. Written as DNA, the CDR3 is TGTGCCAGCAGTTACTCCCTATCTGATGGGGAGCTGTTTTTT.

This sequence joins TRBV18 and TRBJ2-7, with TRBD1 matching over 9 bases. This CDR3 has 15 amino acids. J was trimmed by 2 bases and V by 4 bases; bases with no gene match: 6. In germline, CDR1 is KGHSH, CDR2 LQKENI. The CDR3 spells CASSLRDRVAYEQYF. The CDR3 coding sequence is TGTGCCAGCTCACTCCGGGACAGGGTGGCCTACGAGCAGTACTTC.

The chain employs TRBV6-2 or TRBV6-3 and TRBJ2-5; the match to TRBD1 covers 10 bases. Germline CDR1 reads MNHEY; CDR2 reads SVGEGT. The J segment lost 0 bases and the V segment lost 6 bases, leaving 7 bases of the junction unmatched. The CDR3 extends over 16 amino acids. The CDR3 loop reads CASSRLGTGDQETQYF. Written as DNA, the CDR3 is TGTGCCAGCAGCCGGCTCGGGACAGGGGACCAAGAGACCCAGTACTTC.

The genes are TRBV19 and TRBJ2-5; D is possibly TRBD1 (5 bases). The length of the CDR3 is 15 residues. Deletions cut 2 bases from V and 4 bases from J, with 14 bases between. Germline lookup yields CDR1 LNHDA and CDR2 SQIVND (reference sequence). CDR3 DNA: TGTGCCAGTAGTATATCCAGGGCCTCCCGAGAGACCCAGTACTTC. Amino acids: CASSISRASRETQYF.

This rearrangement joins TRBV7-9 to TRBJ2-3, with D maybe TRBD2 (6 bases). CDR1 is SEHNR, CDR2 FQNEAQ, per germline (reference sequence). This CDR3 comprises 18 residues. V lost 5 bases, J lost 7 bases, and 28 bases lay in between. DNA of the CDR3: TGTGCCAGCAGCCCATATAGACTAGAGCGGCGAGGGAGAAATACGCAGTATTTT. Translated, it gives CASSPYRLERRGRNTQYF.

V is TRBV5-1 and J is TRBJ1-5; 10 bases map to TRBD1. Germline assignment: CDR1 SGHRS and CDR2 YFSETQ. The CDR3 loop spans 15 amino acids. V was pared by 4 bases and J by 6 bases, with 7 bases of the junction left unmatched. CDR3 amino acids: CASSLDRGRGQPQHF. The CDR3 DNA sequence: TGCGCCAGCAGCCTCGACAGGGGGCGAGGTCAGCCCCAGCATTTT.

This chain uses TRBV5-1 with TRBJ1-2; 11 nucleotides align to TRBD1. With 0 bases clipped from V and 6 bases from J, the junction kept 13 bases outside the gene matches. The CDR3 contains 18 residues. Germline V lookup: CDR1 SGHRS, CDR2 YFSETQ. In DNA, the CDR3 is TGCGCCAGCAGCTTGGAAGGGACAGGGGGGAATCCAGGGGATGGCTACACCTTC. Protein: CASSLEGTGGNPGDGYTF.

J is TRBJ1-2 and V is TRBV3-1 (or the pseudogene TRBV3-2); TRBD1 matches 9 bases. Germline CDR1 is LGHDT and CDR2 is YNNKEL (reference sequence). V shed 2 bases, J shed 2 bases, and the junction held 9 bases outside the gene matches. This CDR3 has 17 amino acids. The CDR3 loop is CASSQNVRTGDNYGYTF. The CDR3 coding sequence is TGTGCCAGCAGCCAAAATGTGCGGACAGGGGACAACTATGGCTACACCTTC.

V gene TRBV5-1 combines with J gene TRBJ1-2; 12 bases map to TRBD1. CDR1 and CDR2 (germline): SGHRS, YFSETQ. There are 17 residues in the CDR3. The V gene end was trimmed by 4 bases and the J gene end by 4 bases; junction bases not matched to a gene: 11. This CDR3 reads CASSRGTGGSRGYGYTF. The CDR3 DNA sequence: TGCGCCAGCAGCCGCGGGACAGGGGGCAGTCGAGGCTATGGCTACACCTTC.

The chain is built from TRBV11-2 and TRBJ1-3; 7 bases align to TRBD1. The CDR3 sequence is 13 residues long. Germline trimming cut 7 bases from V and 7 bases from J; bases unmatched to any gene: 7. Germline assignment: CDR1 SGHAT and CDR2 FQNNGV. CDR3 in amino acids: CASIRTGANTIYF. The CDR3 region has the DNA TGTGCCAGCATCAGGACAGGAGCGAACACCATATATTTT.